This entry is about one T cell receptor beta chain. This entry belongs to a study of T cells of healthy individuals. MiXCR was run by TCRdb on the 5' RACE reads, yielding one entry per CDR3 protein. The sample holds about 82,000 distinct CDR3 sequences, about 5% seen once. The CDR3 runs 14 residues. Germline CDR1 and CDR2: MNHEY and SMNVEV (reference sequence). V shed 8 bases and J 7 bases; nucleotides not matched to a gene: 9. This clonotype was obtained from a female donor in good health. The V and J genes are TRBV27 and TRBJ1-3; 9 bases fit TRBD1. Written as DNA, the CDR3 is TGTGCCAGCCAACCGGGACAGGGATGGAACACCATATATTTT. Protein: CASQPGQGWNTIYF.